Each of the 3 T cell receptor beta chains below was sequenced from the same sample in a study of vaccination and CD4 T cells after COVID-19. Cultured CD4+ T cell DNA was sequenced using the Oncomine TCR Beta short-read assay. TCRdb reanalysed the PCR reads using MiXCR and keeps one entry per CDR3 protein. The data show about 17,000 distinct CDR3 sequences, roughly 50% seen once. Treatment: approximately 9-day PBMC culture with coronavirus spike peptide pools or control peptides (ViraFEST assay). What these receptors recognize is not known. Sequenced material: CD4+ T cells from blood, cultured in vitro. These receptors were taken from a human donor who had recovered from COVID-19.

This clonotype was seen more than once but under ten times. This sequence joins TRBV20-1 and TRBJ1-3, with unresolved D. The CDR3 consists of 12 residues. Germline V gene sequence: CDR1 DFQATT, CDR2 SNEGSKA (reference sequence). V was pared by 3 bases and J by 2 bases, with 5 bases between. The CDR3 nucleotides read TGCAGTGCTAGCGAGGCTGGAAACACCATATATTTT. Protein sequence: CSASEAGNTIYF.

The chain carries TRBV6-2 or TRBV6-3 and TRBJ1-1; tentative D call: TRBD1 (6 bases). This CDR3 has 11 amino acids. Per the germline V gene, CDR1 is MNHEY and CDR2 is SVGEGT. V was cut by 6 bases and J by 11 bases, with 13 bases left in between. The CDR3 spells CASSLDRMAFF. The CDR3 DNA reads TGTGCCAGCAGCTTAGACAGGATGGCTTTCTTT.

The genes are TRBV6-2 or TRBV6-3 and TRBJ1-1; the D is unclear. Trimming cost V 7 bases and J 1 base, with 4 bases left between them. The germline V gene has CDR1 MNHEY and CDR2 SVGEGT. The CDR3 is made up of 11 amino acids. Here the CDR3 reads CASTANTEAFF. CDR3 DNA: TGTGCCAGCACGGCGAACACTGAAGCTTTCTTT.